This T cell receptor (beta chain) was retrieved from a study of shared clonotypes between healthy human individuals. Assay: immunoSEQ multiplex PCR; the TCRdb copy retains only in-frame clones and omits some. The table includes 1.5 million to 2.5 million clones, about 95% detected once. Naive CD8 isolation took CD45RO-negative cells positively selected for CCR7 and excluded terminally differentiated effector memory CD45RA+ cells. The TCR was taken from a man aged 18 to 35 in good health. The sample was naive CD8+ T cells sorted from blood.

The DNA of the CDR3 is TGTGCCAGCAGCGAGACAGGGTTACAAGAGACCCAGTACTTC. Protein: CASSETGLQETQYF. The rearrangement joins TRBV9 to TRBJ2-5; 7 bases map to TRBD1. This CDR3 spans 14 amino acids. Germline-derived CDR1 and CDR2 are SGDLS and YYNGEE. The ends lost 3 bases at V and 2 bases at J; junction bases unmatched: 4.